Following are 25 T cell receptor beta chains from one sample sequenced in a study of chemoradiotherapy in HPV16-positive cancers. Assay used: immunoSEQ multiplex PCR; TCRdb lists only in-frame clones, some missing. The repertoire holds roughly 11,000 clones, with roughly 73% as singletons. The sample was gathered from a patient who underwent chemoradiotherapy. These receptors were collected from a human donor with HPV-associated anogenital cancer.

V gene TRBV12-5 combines with J gene TRBJ2-1, with a weak D call TRBD1 (5 bases). This CDR3 comprises 12 residues. Trimming left V 7 bases short and J 7 bases short, with 11 bases between. The germline CDR1 and CDR2 sequences are LGHNT and FRNRAP. The CDR3 is CASAGIENEQFF. CDR3 DNA: TGTGCTAGTGCAGGGATCGAGAATGAGCAGTTCTTC.

This clone was counted only a few times. The chain couples TRBV20-1 to TRBJ1-2; 7 bases are a match to TRBD1. V dropped 5 bases and J dropped 8; count of bases not matched to a gene: 5. Germline-derived CDR1 and CDR2 are DFQATT and SNEGSKA (reference sequence). The CDR3 runs 11 residues. CDR3 protein: CSAPGGGGYTF. CDR3 DNA: TGCAGTGCTCCAGGGGGGGGAGGCTACACCTTC.

The gene calls are TRBV7-9 and TRBJ1-1; 7 nucleotides agree with TRBD1. Germline V gene data show CDR1 as SEHNR and CDR2 as FQNEAQ (reference sequence). CDR3 length: 14 amino acids. After removal of 5 bases from V and 4 bases from J, the junction contained 7 bases not matched to a gene. CDR3 nucleotides: TGTGCCAGCAGCCGCACAGGGGATGGCACTGAAGCTTTCTTT. Its translation: CASSRTGDGTEAFF.

This sequence joins TRBV5-1 and TRBJ2-2; possible D gene TRBD2, 5 bases. The V gene lost 3 bases and the J gene lost 5 bases, with 8 bases spanning the gap. Germline V gives CDR1 SGHRS, CDR2 YFSETQ. This CDR3 is built from 13 residues. CDR3 DNA: TGCGCCAGCAGCTCGTCGGGGACCGGGGAGCTGTTTTTT. Its translation: CASSSSGTGELFF.

The genes are TRBV4-1 and TRBJ1-2; a weak D match, TRBD1 (6 bases). CDR1 MGHRA and CDR2 YSYEKL come from the germline V gene. Trimming took off 1 base at V and 5 bases at J, with 14 bases between the two ends. The CDR3 spans 15 residues. The CDR3 sequence: CASSQVGGREYGYTF. For the CDR3, the DNA is TGCGCCAGCAGCCAAGTAGGGGGGCGCGAGTATGGCTACACCTTC.

This clone was observed a single time. The J gene is TRBJ1-5, the V gene TRBV7-6; D possibly corresponds to TRBD1 (6 bases). The CDR3 is 17 amino acids. Germline V lookup: CDR1 SGHVS, CDR2 FNYEAQ. Between the trimmed V and J ends, which lost 1 base and 9 bases, there was a span of 22 bases. CDR3 protein: CASSLGGGRGPPLPQHF. In nucleotides, the CDR3 is TGTGCCAGCAGCTTAGGTGGGGGCAGGGGCCCTCCGTTGCCCCAGCATTTT.

The DNA of the CDR3 is TGTGCCAGCTCGCGGGGACAGTCCAATCAGCCCCAGCATTTT. Protein product: CASSRGQSNQPQHF. The gene calls are TRBV18 and TRBJ1-5, with 7 nucleotides matching TRBD1. V dropped 6 bases and J dropped 3; count of bases not matched to a gene: 5. The V gene's germline CDR1 is KGHSH and CDR2 LQKENI. The CDR3 totals 14 residues. Drawing the rest from reference TRBV18 and TRBJ1-5, the complete variable domain is NAGVMQNPRHLVRRRGQEARLRCSPMKGHSHVYWYRQLPEEGLKFMVYLQKENIIDESGMPKERFSAEFPKEGPSILRIQQVVRGDSAAYFCASSRGQSNQPQHFGDGTRLSIL.

The CDR3 loop is CASSPHWTGSYEQYF. CDR3 bases: TGCGCCAGCAGCCCACACTGGACAGGGTCATACGAGCAGTACTTC. The J gene is TRBJ2-7, the V gene TRBV4-1; TRBD1 agrees at 8 bases. This CDR3 is built from 15 residues. Germline-derived CDR1 and CDR2 are MGHRA and YSYEKL. J gave up 4 bases and V 4 bases, and 9 bases lay outside the gene matches.

CDR3 amino acids: CASSSTNTGELFF. The DNA for the CDR3 is TGTGCCAGCAGTTCCACAAACACCGGGGAGCTGTTTTTT. This chain joins TRBV28 and TRBJ2-2; D is undetermined. Germline-derived CDR1 and CDR2 are MDHEN and SYDVKM. This CDR3 region has 13 residues. The V end lost 4 bases, the J end lost 2 bases, and 5 bases lay between the germline ends.

The chain links TRBV19 to TRBJ1-1; weak D call: TRBD1 (5 bases). Germline V gene data show CDR1 as LNHDA and CDR2 as SQIVND (reference sequence). This CDR3 is 14 amino acids long. V was clipped by 7 bases and J by 1 base, with 13 bases between them. The CDR3 is CASTNAGGNTEAFF. The CDR3 DNA reads TGTGCCAGTACCAATGCCGGGGGGAACACTGAAGCTTTCTTT.

The V call is TRBV13, the J call TRBJ2-7, with D unresolved. Germline CDR1 PRHDT, CDR2 FYEKMQ (reference sequence). V lost 2 bases and J lost 4, with 6 bases in between. CDR3 length: 12 residues. CDR3 in amino acids: CASSLTTYEQYF. CDR3 sequence (DNA): TGTGCCAGCAGCTTAACGACATACGAGCAGTACTTC.

The J gene is TRBJ1-4, the V gene TRBV19; no clear D gene. Trimming took off 7 bases at V and 5 bases at J, with 17 bases between the two ends. CDR1 is LNHDA, CDR2 SQIVND, per germline (reference sequence). The CDR3 contains 15 residues. The CDR3 reads CASTNRRAPNEKLFF. The CDR3 DNA is TGTGCCAGTACGAACCGGAGGGCTCCGAATGAAAAACTGTTTTTT. Full variable domain (rest looked up from reference TRBV19 and TRBJ1-4): DGGITQSPKYLFRKEGQNVTLSCEQNLNHDAMYWYRQDPGQGLRLIYYSQIVNDFQKGDIAEGYSVSREKKESFPLTVTSAQKNPTAFYLCASTNRRAPNEKLFFGSGTQLSVL.

The chain employs TRBV5-4 and TRBJ1-1; 7 positions agree with TRBD1. Losses at the gene ends were 5 bases for V and 1 base for J; bases not matched to a gene: 5. CDR1 and CDR2 from the germline V gene are SGHNT and YYREEE (reference sequence). The CDR3 has 14 residues. The CDR3 DNA follows: TGTGCCAGCAGGAACCGGGACAGGAACACTGAAGCTTTCTTT. It translates to CASRNRDRNTEAFF.

This chain joins TRBV5-6 and TRBJ2-3; D is undetermined. The CDR3 extends over 11 amino acids. Between the trimmed V and J ends, which lost 1 base and 6 bases, there was a span of 3 bases. Germline loops: CDR1 SGHDT, CDR2 YYEEEE. The CDR3 loop reads CASSLSDTQYF. The CDR3 coding sequence is TGTGCCAGCAGCTTGTCTGATACGCAGTATTTT.

The sample holds a few counts of this clone. The rearrangement links TRBV7-3 to TRBJ2-2, with a possible D match to TRBD2 (5 bases). CDR1 and CDR2 from the germline V gene are SGHTA and FQGTGA. The V end lost 5 bases, the J end lost 5 bases, and 15 bases lay between the germline ends. This CDR3 spans 15 amino acids. CDR3 sequence (DNA): TGTGCCAGCAGCCAAAACGGGGTGGAGACCGGGGAGCTGTTTTTT. Its protein product is CASSQNGVETGELFF.

This rearrangement joins TRBV7-9 to TRBJ1-5, with D tentatively TRBD1 (6 bases). Trimming removed 1 base from V and 5 bases from J, with 18 bases in between. The germline gives CDR1 SEHNR, CDR2 FQNEAQ (reference sequence). The CDR3 extends over 17 amino acids. CDR3 sequence: CASSLGVLGRGDQPQHF. The CDR3 DNA is TGTGCCAGCAGCTTAGGTGTGTTGGGCAGGGGAGATCAGCCCCAGCATTTT.

The chain joins TRBV5-5 to TRBJ1-1; D possibly corresponds to TRBD1 (5 bases). The V end was cut by 5 bases, the J end by 0 bases, with 11 bases between. Looked up from germline, CDR1 is SGHKS and CDR2 is YYEKEE (reference sequence). The CDR3 runs 14 residues. CDR3 DNA sequence: TGTGCCAGCAGTTCCAGAGGGGTGAACACTGAAGCTTTCTTT. Translation gives CASSSRGVNTEAFF.

The chain uses TRBV10-3 and TRBJ2-3; 12 bases agree with TRBD2. Trimming cost V 6 bases and J 1 base; bases outside gene matches: 8. Germline CDR1 is ENHRY and CDR2 is SYGVKD. The CDR3 covers 17 residues. CDR3 sequence: CAISSSGGAGGTDTQYF. For the CDR3, the DNA is TGTGCCATCAGCTCTAGCGGGGGGGCCGGCGGCACAGATACGCAGTATTTT.

The chain joins TRBV27 to TRBJ2-3; D possibly matches TRBD1 or TRBD2 (6 bases each). V was cut by 10 bases and J by 5 bases, with 22 bases left in between. Germline V CDR1 and CDR2: MNHEY, SMNVEV (reference sequence). The length of the CDR3 is 15 residues. The chain's CDR3 is CATSPRSEGGDTQYF. The CDR3 DNA sequence: TGTGCCACCTCCCCGCGGTCTGAGGGGGGAGATACGCAGTATTTT.

V is TRBV12-5 and J is TRBJ2-1, with 13 nucleotides matching TRBD2. Losses at the gene ends were 0 bases for V and 9 bases for J; bases not matched to a gene: 5. The CDR3 has 16 amino acids. Germline lookup yields CDR1 LGHNT and CDR2 FRNRAP. CDR3 region: CASGLVQLAGGIEQFF. CDR3 sequence (DNA): TGTGCTAGTGGTTTGGTACAACTAGCGGGGGGGATTGAGCAGTTCTTC.

The chain carries TRBV6-5 and TRBJ1-1; D might be TRBD1 (5 bases). V was pared by 8 bases and J by 4 bases, with 14 bases between. Germline loops: CDR1 MNHEY, CDR2 SVGAGI. The CDR3 is 13 amino acids. Here the CDR3 DNA reads TGTGCCAGCCAACCTACAAGGGGCACTGAAGCTTTCTTT. This codes for CASQPTRGTEAFF.

This clone has a handful of counts. This chain links TRBV7-9 with TRBJ1-2, with a possible D match to TRBD1 (5 bases). V was trimmed by 5 bases and J by 0 bases, leaving 16 bases between them. Germline V gene data show CDR1 as SEHNR and CDR2 as FQNEAQ (reference sequence). There are 16 residues in the CDR3. In DNA, the CDR3 is TGTGCCAGCAGCCCGAAGGGACGAGAAGCTAACTATGGCTACACCTTC. Translation gives CASSPKGREANYGYTF.

The V call is TRBV2, the J call TRBJ1-2, with a tentative D call TRBD1 (5 bases). With 4 bases removed from V and 4 bases from J, the gap between germline ends came to 13 bases. This CDR3 is 14 amino acids long. From germline, CDR1 is SNHLY and CDR2 FYNNEI. CDR3 residues: CASSVGGVLYGYTF. In nucleotides, the CDR3 is TGTGCCAGCAGTGTGGGAGGGGTTCTCTATGGCTACACCTTC. Full variable domain (rest looked up from reference TRBV2 and TRBJ1-2): EPEVTQTPSHQVTQMGQEVILRCVPISNHLYFYWYRQILGQKVEFLVSFYNNEISEKSEIFDDQFSVERPDGSNFTLKIRSTKLEDSAMYFCASSVGGVLYGYTFGSGTRLTVV.

This clone was recorded a few times. The chain has TRBV7-2 and TRBJ1-5; D uncertain. This CDR3 is built from 13 residues. Germline CDR1 and CDR2: SGHTA and FQGNSA. Trimming shortened V by 5 bases and J by 6 bases, and 11 bases separated the two germline ends. The CDR3 nucleotides read TGTGCCAGCAGCGGGGATAAGACTCAGCCCCAGCATTTT. Protein: CASSGDKTQPQHF.

The chain recombines TRBV20-1 with TRBJ2-3, with D perhaps given as TRBD1 or TRBD2 (5 bases each). V was cut by 2 bases and J by 8 bases, with 8 bases left in between. The CDR3 loop spans 11 amino acids. Germline loops: CDR1 DFQATT, CDR2 SNEGSKA (reference sequence). The CDR3 DNA reads as TGCAGTGCTAGAACAGGAGGTACGCAGTATTTT. Encoded protein: CSARTGGTQYF.